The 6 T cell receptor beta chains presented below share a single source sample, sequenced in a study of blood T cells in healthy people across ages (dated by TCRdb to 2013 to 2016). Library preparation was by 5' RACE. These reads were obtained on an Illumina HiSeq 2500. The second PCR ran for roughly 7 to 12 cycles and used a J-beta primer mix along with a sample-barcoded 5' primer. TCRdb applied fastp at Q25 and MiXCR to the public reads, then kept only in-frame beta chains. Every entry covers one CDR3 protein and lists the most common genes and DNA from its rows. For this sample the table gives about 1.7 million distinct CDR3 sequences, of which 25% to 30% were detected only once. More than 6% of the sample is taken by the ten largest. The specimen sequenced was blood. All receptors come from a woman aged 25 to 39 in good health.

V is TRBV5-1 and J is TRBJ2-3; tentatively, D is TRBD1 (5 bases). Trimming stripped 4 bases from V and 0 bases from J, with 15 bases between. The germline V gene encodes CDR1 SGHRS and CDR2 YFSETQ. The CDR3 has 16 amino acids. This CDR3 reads CASSKGLDPSTDTQYF. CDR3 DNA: TGCGCCAGCAGCAAGGGGTTAGACCCTAGCACAGATACGCAGTATTTT.

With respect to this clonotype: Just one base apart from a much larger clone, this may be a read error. CDR3 coding DNA: TGTGCCAGCAGCACCGTCTCAGCGGGTGAGCAGTACTTC. It yields the protein CASSTVSAGEQYF. V and J are TRBV5-5 and TRBJ2-5, with D possibly TRBD2 on 6 matching bases. The CDR3 totals 13 residues. The V gene's germline CDR1 is SGHKS and CDR2 YYEKEE (reference sequence). The ends were cut back, 4 bases at V and 11 bases at J, with 18 bases in the middle.

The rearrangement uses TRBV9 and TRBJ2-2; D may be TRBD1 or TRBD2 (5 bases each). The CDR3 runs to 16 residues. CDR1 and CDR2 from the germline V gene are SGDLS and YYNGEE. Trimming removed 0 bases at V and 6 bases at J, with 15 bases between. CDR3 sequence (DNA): TGTGCCAGCAGCGTAGGGACGTCAGTGGGGGCCGGGGAGCTGTTTTTT. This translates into CASSVGTSVGAGELFF.

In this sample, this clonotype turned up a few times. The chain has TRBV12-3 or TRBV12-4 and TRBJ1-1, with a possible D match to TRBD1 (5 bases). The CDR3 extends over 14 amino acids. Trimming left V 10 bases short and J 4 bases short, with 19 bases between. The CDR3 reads CANQKTGRVTEAFF. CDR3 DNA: TGTGCCAATCAAAAAACAGGAAGGGTCACTGAAGCTTTCTTT.

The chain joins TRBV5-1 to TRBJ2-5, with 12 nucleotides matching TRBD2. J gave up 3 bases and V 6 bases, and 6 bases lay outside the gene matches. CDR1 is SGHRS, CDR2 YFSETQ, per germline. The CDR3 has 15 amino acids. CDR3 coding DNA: TGCGCCAGCACCCGGACTAGCGGGATTAAAGAGACCCAGTACTTC. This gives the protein CASTRTSGIKETQYF.

The CDR3 loop is CASSFSGEVEAFF. In nucleotides, the CDR3 is TGCGCCAGCAGCTTCTCAGGGGAGGTTGAAGCTTTCTTT. The V call is TRBV5-1, the J call TRBJ1-1, with a tentative D call TRBD1 (6 bases). The CDR3 loop spans 13 amino acids. Trimming removed 2 bases from V and 7 bases from J, with 12 bases in between. Germline V CDR1 and CDR2: SGHRS, YFSETQ.